The T cell receptor (beta chain) described here comes from a study of blood T cell repertoires in COVID-19. For the study at large: The United States, Italy and Spain were the sources of the acute and convalescent COVID-19 samples.

Trimming cost V 5 bases and J 0 bases; bases outside gene matches: 3. The CDR3 contains 17 residues. Germline V lookup: CDR1 SNHLY, CDR2 FYNNEI. Method: immunoSEQ multiplex PCR; TCRdb's copy keeps in-frame clones and lacks some. Of 15,000 to 20,000 clones in the sample, more than 75% were seen once. This TCR was recovered from a human donor with active COVID-19. The donor label of this sample is uncertain. Input material: peripheral blood. The V call is TRBV2, the J call TRBJ2-2, with 13 bases identical to TRBD2. CDR3 region: CASSQGTSGTNTGELFF. Written as DNA, the CDR3 is TGTGCCAGCAGTCAAGGGACTAGCGGGACGAACACCGGGGAGCTGTTTTTT.